This TCR beta chain was observed in a study of control samples from healthy donors and cancer patients. Libraries were prepared by immunoSEQ multiplex PCR; TCRdb keeps only in-frame clonotypes and omits some of them. The sample lists 200,000 or so clones, over 90% occurring once. V dropped 0 bases and J dropped 1 base, with 10 bases sitting between them. Germline CDR1 is SGHRS and CDR2 is YFSETQ. CDR3 length: 15 residues. This clonotype was obtained from a man aged 50 to 60 in good health. Sample: blood. The chain is built from TRBV5-1 and TRBJ1-1, with D uncertain. The CDR3 sequence is CASSLELGGNTEAFF. The CDR3 DNA sequence: TGCGCCAGCAGCTTGGAGTTGGGCGGGAACACTGAAGCTTTCTTT. Supplemented by reference TRBV5-1 and TRBJ1-1, the full variable domain reads KAGVTQTPRYLIKTRGQQVTLSCSPISGHRSVSWYQQTPGQGLQFLFEYFSETQRNKGNFPGRFSGRQFSNSRSEMNVSTLELGDSALYLCASSLELGGNTEAFFGQGTRLTVV.